The 3 T cell receptor beta chains listed next were all sequenced from one sample in a study of blood T cell repertoires in COVID-19. Using immunoSEQ multiplex PCR, the repertoire was profiled, and TCRdb retains in-frame clones only, with some absent. The sample has under 450,000 clones; approximately 86% are singletons. The material sequenced was peripheral blood. The source is a woman aged 55-70 years with COVID-19, enrolled during active disease.

The J gene is TRBJ1-6, the V gene TRBV2; TRBD1 might be the D (5 bases). From germline, CDR1 is SNHLY and CDR2 FYNNEI. V was trimmed by 9 bases and J by 0 bases, leaving 12 bases between them. This CDR3 region has 15 residues. In DNA, the CDR3 is TGTGCCAGTATCCAGGGAATCTCCTATAATTCACCCCTCCACTTT. Its translation is CASIQGISYNSPLHF.

This chain uses TRBV30 with TRBJ2-1; 9 bases agree with TRBD1. The CDR3 spans 12 residues. From germline, CDR1 is GTSNPN and CDR2 SVGIG (reference sequence). Trimming took 7 bases from V and 6 from J; bases not matched to a gene: 4. The CDR3 region has the DNA TGTGCCTACCGGACAGGGGCCAATGAGCAGTTCTTC. Its protein product is CAYRTGANEQFF.

The chain combines TRBV9 with TRBJ1-1, with 7 nucleotides matching TRBD1. The V gene's germline CDR1 is SGDLS and CDR2 YYNGEE. V lost 4 bases, J lost 0 bases, and 6 bases stayed unmatched. CDR3 length: 15 residues. CDR3: CASSFLTGMNTEAFF. In DNA form, the CDR3 reads TGTGCCAGCAGCTTCTTGACAGGGATGAACACTGAAGCTTTCTTT.